The clone carrying this T cell receptor beta chain occurred a few times. The antigen remains undetermined. Measured with immunoSEQ multiplex PCR; TCRdb has only the in-frame clones, and not every one. The sample holds over 950,000 clones, 70% to 80% seen once. These data are taken from a study of shared clonotypes between healthy human individuals. Study-wide background: Serving as donors were a couple of women and a few men, whose ages spanned 18 to 49.

Study-wide findings and caveats: Non-shared clonotypes were found to have lower generation probabilities than the clonotypes that were shared by all four of the sorted-subset donors.

CDR3 length equals 14 residues. The germline gives CDR1 MDHEN, CDR2 SYDVKM. V lost 7 bases to trimming and J lost 1 base; unmatched junction nucleotides: 4. Sequencing input: memory CD4+ T cells from PBMCs. Subset reported: CD45RA-negative fraction. This sequence originates from a man between 18 and 29 years old in good health. Some clones in this sample may be carry-over from other donors' samples. The chain combines TRBV28 with TRBJ1-5; 7 nucleotides match TRBD1. This CDR3 reads CASTGGGSNQPQHF. CDR3 in DNA: TGTGCCAGCACAGGGGGAGGAAGCAATCAGCCCCAGCATTTT.